This is a list of T cell receptor beta chains from one sample in a study of identifying expanded T cells in peripheral blood. Clones were sequenced by immunoSEQ multiplex PCR, and TCRdb holds only the in-frame ones, with some missing. The data show around 90,000 clones, around 88% seen once. The specimen sequenced was blood. Receptors were obtained from a person aged 18 to 70 in good health. Both conserved end residues are part of each CDR3. A D gene is named only where the DNA matches it firmly.

V gene,J gene,D gene,CDR3 DNA,CDR3 protein
TRBV19,TRBJ2-5,TRBD2,TGTGCCAGTGGTTATTCAAGGACTAGCGGGAAAGAGACCCAGTACTTC,CASGYSRTSGKETQYF
TRBV7-2,TRBJ2-1,TRBD1,TGTGCCAGCAGCGCGGGGACAGGGGGCGTTCGTACGCGCAATGAGCAGTTCTTC,CASSAGTGGVRTRNEQFF
TRBV6-6,TRBJ2-7,-,TGTGCCAGCAGTTACGGGCAGAGCTACGAGCAGTACTTC,CASSYGQSYEQYF
TRBV6-5,TRBJ2-3,TRBD2,TGTGCCAGCAGTTTAACTAGCGGCACAGATACGCAGTATTTT,CASSLTSGTDTQYF
TRBV11-2,TRBJ2-7,TRBD2,TGTGCCAGCAGCGCACTAGCGACCATGAGGAAGCAGTACTTC,CASSALATMRKQYF
TRBV6-4,TRBJ2-7,TRBD1,TGTGCCAGCAGTGACTCGGACAGGGGCGAGCAGTACTTC,CASSDSDRGEQYF
TRBV30,TRBJ1-2,-,TGTGCCTGGAGGAGGGGGAGGGCTAACTATGGCTACACCTTC,CAWRRGRANYGYTF
TRBV5-1,TRBJ2-2,-,TGCGCCAGCAGCTTGGTATACGGGGAGCTGTTTTTT,CASSLVYGELFF
TRBV4-3,TRBJ1-5,TRBD1,TGCGCCAGCAGCCTGGAAGGGGGCGATCAGCCCCAGCATTTT,CASSLEGGDQPQHF
TRBV7-8,TRBJ2-1,-,TGTGCCAGCAGCCGGGAGAATTTAGCCTACAATGAGCAGTTCTTC,CASSRENLAYNEQFF